These 25 T cell receptor beta chains were all obtained from the same sample, sequenced in a study of T cells in localized non-small cell lung cancer. Measured with immunoSEQ multiplex PCR; TCRdb has only the in-frame clones, and not every one. This sample carries thousands of clones, under 25% of them seen once, and the ten largest clones take about 8.6%. The input for sequencing was lung tumor tissue, taken before any cancer treatment. These receptors originate from a woman aged 35 to 70 with stage I lung adenocarcinoma.

V is TRBV19 and J is TRBJ1-5, with a tentative D call TRBD1 (6 bases). The CDR3 loop spans 15 amino acids. The ends were cut back, 1 base at V and 7 bases at J, with 14 bases in the middle. Germline values: CDR1 LNHDA, CDR2 SQIVND (reference sequence). The chain's CDR3 is CASSIGQGMRQPQHF. CDR3 sequence (DNA): TGTGCCAGTAGTATAGGTCAGGGGATGAGGCAGCCCCAGCATTTT. The full variable domain, rest sourced from reference TRBV19 and TRBJ1-5, is DGGITQSPKYLFRKEGQNVTLSCEQNLNHDAMYWYRQDPGQGLRLIYYSQIVNDFQKGDIAEGYSVSREKKESFPLTVTSAQKNPTAFYLCASSIGQGMRQPQHFGDGTRLSIL.

Sample share makes this clone medium-sized. The V and J genes are TRBV6-8 and TRBJ2-2; 10 bases align to TRBD1. The CDR3 runs to 16 residues. V lost 6 bases to trimming and J lost 6 bases; unmatched junction nucleotides: 10. Germline V gene data show CDR1 as MNHGY and CDR2 as SAAAGT. The CDR3: CASRGPGQGFSGELFF. CDR3 bases: TGTGCCAGCAGGGGGCCGGGACAGGGGTTTTCCGGGGAGCTGTTTTTT.

The V and J genes are TRBV5-1 and TRBJ1-1; 7 bases are shared with TRBD1. Germline V lookup: CDR1 SGHRS, CDR2 YFSETQ. This CDR3 contains 14 residues. The trim removed 4 bases at V and 1 base at J, leaving 4 bases unmatched. CDR3 region: CASSGGTANTEAFF. DNA of the CDR3: TGCGCCAGCAGCGGTGGGACAGCGAACACTGAAGCTTTCTTT.

The table lists this clone with a few counts. This chain links TRBV18 with TRBJ1-1, with D perhaps TRBD1 (6 bases). V was cut by 2 bases and J by 1 base, with 14 bases left in between. Germline V lookup: CDR1 KGHSH, CDR2 LQKENI. This CDR3 contains 16 residues. The CDR3 spells CASSPRDQGRNTEAFF. CDR3 DNA sequence: TGTGCCAGCTCACCAAGAGATCAGGGGAGGAACACTGAAGCTTTCTTT.

The sample holds a few counts of this clone. Other nucleotide sequences in the sample specify the same CDR3. The V gene is TRBV11-3, the J gene TRBJ2-2, with 15 bases lining up with TRBD2. The germline gives CDR1 SGHNT, CDR2 YENEEA. V shed 6 bases and J 2 bases; nucleotides not matched to a gene: 4. The CDR3 loop spans 17 amino acids. CDR3 DNA: TGTGCCAGCAGGCCGGGACTAGCGGGAGGTAACACCGGGGAGCTGTTTTTT. It translates to CASRPGLAGGNTGELFF.

This clone was recorded a few times. The chain has TRBV28 and TRBJ1-2; no definite D call. V was pared by 1 base and J by 5 bases, with 11 bases between. The CDR3 runs to 14 residues. Germline V lookup: CDR1 MDHEN, CDR2 SYDVKM. The CDR3 coding sequence is TGTGCCAGCAGTTTATCGGGGTTAGGGTATGGCTACACCTTC. This encodes CASSLSGLGYGYTF.

The table lists this clone with a few counts. The chain carries TRBV2 and TRBJ2-7; 11 bases align to TRBD1. Germline V CDR1 and CDR2: SNHLY, FYNNEI. The CDR3 is 15 residues long. V gave up 5 bases and J gave up 2 bases; unmatched junction bases: 5. CDR3 amino acids: CASSTRDRGAYEQYF. CDR3 DNA sequence: TGTGCCAGCAGTACGCGGGACAGGGGGGCCTACGAGCAGTACTTC.

This clone is medium-sized. This rearrangement joins TRBV11-3 to TRBJ2-3; a weak D match, TRBD2 (5 bases). The V gene lost 4 bases and the J gene lost 2 bases, with 16 bases spanning the gap. CDR3 length: 16 amino acids. Germline assignment: CDR1 SGHNT and CDR2 YENEEA. The CDR3 DNA reads TGTGCCAGCAGCTGGCCGGAGGCATATTACACAGATACGCAGTATTTT. Its translation is CASSWPEAYYTDTQYF.

V usage is TRBV19 and J usage is TRBJ2-2; the D gene is possibly TRBD2 (5 bases). The V end was cut by 5 bases, the J end by 1 base, with 11 bases between. CDR3 size: 15 residues. CDR1 is LNHDA and CDR2 is SQIVND in the germline V gene (reference sequence). DNA of the CDR3: TGTGCCAGTAGTCCACTAGGAAGGAACACCGGGGAGCTGTTTTTT. Its translation: CASSPLGRNTGELFF.

The chain employs TRBV28 and TRBJ2-7; TRBD2 agrees at 7 bases. The CDR3 sequence is 12 residues long. CDR1 and CDR2 from the germline V gene are MDHEN and SYDVKM. The V gene end was trimmed by 5 bases and the J gene end by 4 bases; junction bases not matched to a gene: 2. CDR3 in amino acids: CASSGRGYEQYF. CDR3 nucleotides: TGTGCCAGCAGTGGGAGGGGATACGAGCAGTACTTC.

This clone was found a few times. The chain uses TRBV11-3 and TRBJ2-2; D not resolved. This CDR3 region has 15 residues. CDR1 and CDR2 from the germline V gene are SGHNT and YENEEA. V was trimmed by 2 bases and J by 5 bases, leaving 12 bases between them. CDR3 region: CASSLSYGFTGELFF. Here the CDR3 DNA reads TGTGCCAGCAGCTTAAGTTATGGGTTTACCGGGGAGCTGTTTTTT.

Details on this clone: At one boundary the junction diverges from the germline segment, which might be a read error. This sequence joins TRBV6-8 and TRBJ2-1; 11 bases are a match to TRBD2. The V gene's germline CDR1 is MNHGY and CDR2 SAAAGT. The CDR3 length is 18 residues. Here the CDR3 reads CAISAGTSGLNGGNEQFF. As DNA, the CDR3 is TGTGCCATCAGTGCCGGGACTAGCGGACTAAATGGCGGGAATGAGCAGTTCTTC.

This clone was picked up a small number of times. For the CDR3, the DNA is TGTGCCAGCAGCGAGACAGGGAAGGTGCTGAAGCAGTTCTTC. Encoded protein: CASSETGKVLKQFF. The chain combines TRBV9 with TRBJ2-1, with 7 positions matching TRBD1. The V and J ends lost 3 bases and 11 bases, in that order; junction bases with no gene match: 11. CDR3 length equals 14 residues. Germline lookup yields CDR1 SGDLS and CDR2 YYNGEE.

This chain joins TRBV18 and TRBJ2-2, with 11 nucleotides matching TRBD2. Germline loops: CDR1 KGHSH, CDR2 LQKENI. The CDR3 consists of 18 residues. The V gene end was trimmed by 3 bases and the J gene end by 0 bases; junction bases not matched to a gene: 6. In DNA, the CDR3 is TGTGCCAGCTCACCTCTCTTACTAGCGGGGGCGAACACCGGGGAGCTGTTTTTT. The encoded protein is CASSPLLLAGANTGELFF.

In this sample, this clone is large. This chain connects TRBV6-8 to TRBJ2-4; D is possibly TRBD1 (5 bases). Germline V gives CDR1 MNHGY, CDR2 SAAAGT. The CDR3 length is 19 residues. V lost 5 bases to trimming and J lost 0 bases, with 23 bases between them. The DNA of the CDR3 is TGTGCCAGCAGTCGAGATTCCCGTGGAACAGGAATAGCCAAAAACATTCAGTACTTC. Residues: CASSRDSRGTGIAKNIQYF.

In its sample, this clone was seen a few times. This rearrangement joins TRBV7-7 to TRBJ1-2, with D maybe TRBD1 (5 bases). The germline V and J ends were trimmed by 5 bases and 6 bases, with 22 bases remaining between them. The CDR3 consists of 16 residues. Germline V lookup: CDR1 SSHAT, CDR2 FNYEAQ (reference sequence). The CDR3 sequence is CASSLFDSGQPDGYTF. The CDR3 DNA is TGTGCCAGCAGCCTCTTTGACAGCGGTCAGCCGGATGGCTACACCTTC. Full variable domain (outside the CDR3, taken from reference TRBV7-7 and TRBJ1-2): GAGVSQSPRYKVTKRGQDVTLRCDPISSHATLYWYQQALGQGPEFLTYFNYEAQPDKSGLPSDRFSAERPEGSISTLTIQRTEQRDSAMYRCASSLFDSGQPDGYTFGSGTRLTVV.

A few counts support this clone. The chain is built from TRBV9 and TRBJ1-2; D is unclear. The CDR3 has 12 residues. Germline loops: CDR1 SGDLS, CDR2 YYNGEE. Trimming left V 5 bases short and J 6 bases short, with 11 bases between. The CDR3, as DNA: TGTGCCAGCAGTTACACACCGGATGGCTACACCTTC. Translated, it gives CASSYTPDGYTF.

The chain carries TRBV5-1 and TRBJ2-3; maybe TRBD1 (5 bases). The CDR3 contains 15 residues. Deletions cut 0 bases from V and 5 bases from J, with 13 bases between. Germline assignment: CDR1 SGHRS and CDR2 YFSETQ. CDR3 nucleotides: TGCGCCAGCAGCTTGGCGGCAGGGCAGCAAGATACGCAGTATTTT. This encodes CASSLAAGQQDTQYF. Using reference TRBV5-1 and TRBJ2-3 for the parts outside the CDR3, the full variable domain is KAGVTQTPRYLIKTRGQQVTLSCSPISGHRSVSWYQQTPGQGLQFLFEYFSETQRNKGNFPGRFSGRQFSNSRSEMNVSTLELGDSALYLCASSLAAGQQDTQYFGPGTRLTVL.

In this sample, this clone turned up a few times. CDR3 nucleotides: TGTGCCAGCAGCCGGGACAGTTCGCGGGGCACCGGGGAGCTGTTTTTT. Its translation: CASSRDSSRGTGELFF. The V gene is TRBV7-1, the J gene TRBJ2-2; D is possibly TRBD1 (7 bases). TRBV7-1 carries the ORF label, with uncertain function. The V end was cut by 5 bases, the J end by 4 bases, with 17 bases between. This CDR3 has 16 residues.

The rearrangement links TRBV6-8 to TRBJ2-7; D is perhaps TRBD1 or TRBD2 (5 bases each). Trimming left V 1 base short and J 2 bases short, with 12 bases between. Germline CDR1 MNHGY, CDR2 SAAAGT. This CDR3 has 15 amino acids. The CDR3 bases are TGTGCCAGCAGTTACTTCCGGGACGGCGCCTACGAGCAGTACTTC. It translates to CASSYFRDGAYEQYF.

This clone was seen a handful of times. V usage is TRBV6-8 and J usage is TRBJ2-7; no definite D call. Trimming pared 2 bases from V and 2 bases from J, leaving 7 bases between. CDR1 is MNHGY, CDR2 SAAAGT, per germline. The CDR3 is 13 residues long. The CDR3 sequence: CASSYGWAYEQYF. The DNA for the CDR3 is TGTGCCAGCAGTTACGGGTGGGCCTACGAGCAGTACTTC.

This clone turned up a few times. V gene TRBV11-3 combines with J gene TRBJ2-7, with D unclear. The CDR3 spans 16 residues. V was pared by 3 bases and J by 2 bases, with 17 bases between. CDR1 SGHNT and CDR2 YENEEA come from the germline V gene. The CDR3 DNA is TGTGCCAGCAGCTTTTACGAGCAGGCCCCTACCTACGAGCAGTACTTC. This codes for CASSFYEQAPTYEQYF.

In its sample, this clone was seen a few times. The chain recombines TRBV6-8 with TRBJ2-7, with a tentative D call TRBD1 (6 bases). CDR1 and CDR2 (germline): MNHGY, SAAAGT. The CDR3 spans 16 residues. The germline V and J ends were trimmed by 0 bases and 0 bases, with 12 bases remaining between them. The CDR3 DNA follows: TGTGCCAGCAGTTACTCCCAGGAAGGGGGCTCCTACGAGCAGTACTTC. Protein: CASSYSQEGGSYEQYF.

The chain carries TRBV6-8 and TRBJ1-5; D is perhaps TRBD1 (5 bases). V lost 10 bases to trimming and J lost 2 bases, with 15 bases between them. The CDR3 runs 14 residues. Looked up from germline, CDR1 is MNHGY and CDR2 is SAAAGT. CDR3 sequence (DNA): TGTGCCATCTGGGACGGTAGAGGCAATCAGCCCCAGCATTTT. Amino acid sequence: CAIWDGRGNQPQHF.

The V gene is TRBV11-3, the J gene TRBJ1-1; 8 bases align to TRBD1. The trim removed 4 bases at V and 5 bases at J, leaving 6 bases unmatched. The germline CDR1 and CDR2 sequences are SGHNT and YENEEA. This CDR3 spans 14 amino acids. CDR3 amino acids: CASSSYRTGTEAFF. As DNA, the CDR3 is TGTGCCAGCAGCTCCTACAGGACAGGGACTGAAGCTTTCTTT.